What follows is one T cell receptor beta chain and its context. Its antigen is undetermined. The data stem from a study of radiation and T cells in renal cell carcinoma. Overall study findings and caveats: Pretreatment tumor biopsies were lacking, so baseline clonotypes are unknown. Top tumor clonotypes rose in blood 2 weeks post-radiation, then contracted.

The time point is: blood 2 weeks post-SBRT. Treatment defined: 15 Gy SBRT to primary tumor, nephrectomy 4 weeks later. After SBRT, blood was collected at 2 and 4 weeks, plus baseline. Sequencing used immunoSEQ multiplex PCR; TCRdb keeps in-frame clones, though not all of them. The table has about 130,000 clones, approximately 90% seen once. The V segment lost 4 bases and the J segment 4 bases; nucleotides outside the gene matches: 8. Looked up from germline, CDR1 is SGHTA and CDR2 is FQGNSA. The CDR3 is 16 residues long. The origin of this receptor is a woman between 65 and 79 years old with renal cell carcinoma. The chain carries TRBV7-2 and TRBJ2-2; TRBD1 matches at 8 bases. The sample was blood, taken from a patient whose treatment included radiotherapy and nephrectomy. The CDR3 reads CASSSDRESATGELFF. CDR3 sequence (DNA): TGTGCCAGCAGCTCGGACAGGGAAAGTGCCACCGGGGAGCTGTTTTTT.